This T cell receptor (beta chain) stems from a study of cytomegalovirus exposure and HLA in healthy donors. Germline V CDR1 and CDR2: SNHLY, FYNNEI. The V end lost 9 bases, the J end lost 6 bases, and 17 bases lay between the germline ends. This CDR3 has 14 amino acids. In the PCR, 60 Vbeta and 13 Jbeta primers were used. TCRdb's copy holds only in-frame clones and misses some; the assay was immunoSEQ multiplex PCR. The sample includes around 150,000 clones, roughly three quarters of them seen just once. The rearrangement joins TRBV2 to TRBJ1-4, with D perhaps TRBD1 (6 bases). The sequence derives from a male donor in good health and CMV-seronegative. What was sequenced was PBMCs. Written as DNA, the CDR3 is TGTGCCAGTGCCTACAGGGTCGCGGATGAAAAACTGTTTTTT. Protein product: CASAYRVADEKLFF. Based on the CDR3 plus reference TRBV2 and TRBJ1-4, the full variable domain is EPEVTQTPSHQVTQMGQEVILRCVPISNHLYFYWYRQILGQKVEFLVSFYNNEISEKSEIFDDQFSVERPDGSNFTLKIRSTKLEDSAMYFCASAYRVADEKLFFGSGTQLSVL.